This TCR beta chain was found in a study of T cell responses to AZD1222 COVID-19 vaccine. Study summary: It was second doses at about 4 or about 12 weeks that were pooled.

This table comes from immunoSEQ multiplex PCR, and its TCRdb copy is limited to in-frame clones, with some not included. The sample holds more than 95,000 clones; 85% to 95% are singletons and the top ten take about 2.7%. Broader study findings: The number of AZD1222 recipients seropositive at baseline was only 5 to 7. Researchers took repertoire samples only after the peak T cell response had come.

Details on this clone: Antigen: not known.

Germline CDR1 is SGHRS and CDR2 is YFSETQ. The CDR3 extends over 15 amino acids. V dropped 0 bases and J dropped 2 bases, with 11 bases sitting between them. This chain links TRBV5-1 with TRBJ2-5; D may be TRBD1 (6 bases). The sequence derives from an adult in good health. Sequenced material: peripheral blood, taken on day 0 of AZD1222 vaccination. CDR3 in amino acids: CASSLAGTYQETQYF. Here the CDR3 DNA reads TGCGCCAGCAGCTTGGCAGGGACATATCAAGAGACCCAGTACTTC.